Sequencing of this TCR beta chain was carried out in a study of CD8 T cells in ankylosing spondylitis. Using its own MiXCR run on the 5' RACE reads, TCRdb lists one record per CDR3 protein. The sample carries about 360,000 distinct CDR3 sequences, 20% recorded once. This clonotype was detected only a few times. The CDR3 has 14 residues. Trimming took 4 bases from V and 0 from J, leaving 9 bases between them. Germline V gene sequence: CDR1 SEHNR, CDR2 FQNEAQ (reference sequence). The chain couples TRBV7-9 to TRBJ2-5; D might be TRBD2 (5 bases). The clonotype originates from a male donor with ankylosing spondylitis or in good health (not recorded which). Specimen: blood, either unsorted or a sorted T cell fraction (not recorded which). CDR3 nucleotides: TGTGCCAGCAGCTCGGACTTCAACCAAGAGACCCAGTACTTC. It translates to CASSSDFNQETQYF.